This entry describes one T cell receptor (beta chain). Antigen unknown. The trim removed 7 bases at V and 1 base at J, leaving 6 bases unmatched. From germline, CDR1 is SGHAT and CDR2 FQNNGV. The CDR3 runs to 14 residues. Tagging with unique molecular identifiers was a feature of the TCR beta cDNA libraries. Via MiXCR, TCRdb re-called the PCR reads, giving one row per CDR3 protein. The data hold hundreds of thousands of distinct CDR3 sequences, with around 64% observed a single time. This sample stems from a study of post-analysis software for immune sequencing data. As for the study in general: Progressive-relapsing, secondary progressive and relapsing-remitting multiple sclerosis were among the disease courses included. Findings of the study overall: Significantly decreased normalized Chao1 diversity was recorded for multiple sclerosis patients relative to controls. When the samples were clustered directly with F measure, those that had been prepared in the same batch showed strong co-clustering. A handful of TRBV segments were significantly more frequent in patients than in controls. TRBV5-6, TRBV5-1 and TRBV20-1 were among these segments.

The sequence was obtained from a girl aged 2-9 years with multiple sclerosis. The J gene is TRBJ1-1, the V gene TRBV11-2, with 7 bases fitting TRBD1. The sample was blood. DNA for the CDR3: TGTGCCAGCACCACAGGGGTGGCGAACACTGAAGCTTTCTTT. This sequence encodes CASTTGVANTEAFF.